This TCR beta chain was sequenced during a study of Ad26.COV2.S vaccination and SARS-CoV-2 variants. Study context: Into the muscle, Ad26.COV2.S was dosed once or twice, 56 days apart.

Of note for this clone: Its matching antigen is unknown.

Measured with immunoSEQ multiplex PCR; TCRdb has only the in-frame clones, and not every one. Among about 350,000 clones listed, approximately 90% were seen once. Treatment meaning: about 20 received Ad26.COV2.S at low or high dose, single or two shots; about five received placebo; per-sample allocation not given. Repertoires come from day 63 after the first vaccine or placebo injection. This person who donated was an adult of 18-55 years in Boston. Findings and limits, study-wide: Total T cell responses were possibly underestimated by TCR breadth and depth analyses. Substantial breadth in spike-specific CD8+ and CD4+ T cell responses was reportedly seen after vaccination.

The V gene's germline CDR1 is KGHSH and CDR2 LQKENI. The length of the CDR3 is 12 residues. J gave up 10 bases and V 3 bases, and 4 bases lay outside the gene matches. The source material was peripheral blood, sampled in a trial of Ad26.COV2.S vaccine versus placebo. The sequence was obtained from a person between 18 and 59 years old who received the Ad26.COV2.S COVID-19 vaccine or a placebo. The V and J genes are TRBV18 and TRBJ2-3, with 7 bases aligning to TRBD2. CDR3 sequence (DNA): TGTGCCAGCTCACCCTGGGACTACTCGCAGTATTTT. Its protein product is CASSPWDYSQYF.